This entry lists 16 T cell receptor beta chains sequenced from one sample in a study of blood T cell repertoires in COVID-19. The table came from immunoSEQ multiplex PCR; TCRdb's copy has only in-frame clones and leaves some out. The sample lists approximately 170,000 clones; about four fifths were seen once. Sequences were obtained from peripheral blood. The receptors originated from a man in his 70s who had recovered from COVID-19.

V usage is TRBV3-1 (or the pseudogene TRBV3-2) and J usage is TRBJ2-3; 11 nucleotides align to TRBD2. The CDR3 sequence is 16 residues long. In germline, CDR1 is LGHDT, CDR2 YNNKEL (reference sequence). The V segment lost 1 base and the J segment 2 bases; nucleotides outside the gene matches: 2. As DNA, the CDR3 is TGTGCCAGCAGCCAAGGACTAGCGGGATTCACAGATACGCAGTATTTT. This encodes CASSQGLAGFTDTQYF.

The V gene is TRBV11-2, the J gene TRBJ2-5; TRBD2 is a possible D gene (5 bases). The CDR3 covers 16 residues. The germline V and J ends were trimmed by 0 bases and 3 bases, with 14 bases remaining between them. Germline lookup yields CDR1 SGHAT and CDR2 FQNNGV. CDR3 region: CASSLEVWAGKETQYF. The CDR3 DNA follows: TGTGCCAGCAGCTTAGAAGTCTGGGCCGGGAAAGAGACCCAGTACTTC.

This clone was recorded only once. The rearrangement uses TRBV28 and TRBJ1-5; 7 bases agree with TRBD1. Trimming took 4 bases from V and 5 from J; bases not matched to a gene: 8. This CDR3 has 15 amino acids. Germline CDR1 and CDR2: MDHEN and SYDVKM. DNA of the CDR3: TGTGCCAGCAGTTCGACAGGGTGGGGAGATCAGCCCCAGCATTTT. Residues: CASSSTGWGDQPQHF.

The J gene is TRBJ1-1, the V gene TRBV9; 7 bases fit TRBD1. The CDR3 has 15 amino acids. With 3 bases clipped from V and 1 base from J, the junction kept 6 bases outside the gene matches. The germline gives CDR1 SGDLS, CDR2 YYNGEE. The CDR3 reads CASSEGGQKNTEAFF. CDR3 DNA: TGTGCCAGCAGCGAGGGGGGACAGAAGAACACTGAAGCTTTCTTT.

The CDR3 nucleotides read TGTGCCAGCAGTTTGGTAGGGGGCGGGGACAGCTACGAGCAGTACTTC. Protein sequence: CASSLVGGGDSYEQYF. The rearrangement uses TRBV28 and TRBJ2-7, with D possibly matching TRBD1 (7 bases). This CDR3 region has 16 residues. V lost 3 bases and J lost 3, with 18 bases in between. Germline lookup yields CDR1 MDHEN and CDR2 SYDVKM. The full variable domain, completed using reference TRBV28 and TRBJ2-7, is DVKVTQSSRYLVKRTGEKVFLECVQDMDHENMFWYRQDPGLGLRLIYFSYDVKMKEKGDIPEGYSVSREKKERFSLILESASTNQTSMYLCASSLVGGGDSYEQYFGPGTRLTVT.

The chain carries TRBV5-1 and TRBJ2-2; TRBD1 might be the D (6 bases). Germline CDR1 is SGHRS and CDR2 is YFSETQ. Trimming pared 2 bases from V and 0 bases from J, leaving 14 bases between. The length of the CDR3 is 17 residues. Written as DNA, the CDR3 is TGCGCCAGCAGCTTCTCGGCCGGACAGCCGAACACCGGGGAGCTGTTTTTT. The encoded protein is CASSFSAGQPNTGELFF.

The chain uses TRBV7-2 and TRBJ2-1, with D perhaps TRBD2 (6 bases). Germline values: CDR1 SGHTA, CDR2 FQGNSA. This CDR3 region has 15 residues. V lost 5 bases and J lost 5, with 16 bases in between. CDR3 bases: TGTGCCAGCAGCCCAGACGGGAGCAGCAACAATGAGCAGTTCTTC. Residues: CASSPDGSSNNEQFF.

This sequence joins TRBV11-2 and TRBJ1-1, with 10 bases aligning to TRBD1. CDR3 length: 12 amino acids. Germline V gene sequence: CDR1 SGHAT, CDR2 FQNNGV. The ends lost 2 bases at V and 11 bases at J; junction bases unmatched: 2. CDR3 nucleotide sequence: TGTGCCAGCAGCTTACCGGGACAGGGGGCTTTCTTT. Protein product: CASSLPGQGAFF.

The chain links TRBV6-5 to TRBJ2-1, with 7 nucleotides matching TRBD1. The CDR3 spans 15 residues. Germline V gene sequence: CDR1 MNHEY, CDR2 SVGAGI. V was pared by 7 bases and J by 3 bases, with 9 bases of the junction left unmatched. The CDR3 spells CASTREGGDYNEQFF. DNA for the CDR3: TGTGCCAGCACCAGAGAAGGGGGCGACTACAATGAGCAGTTCTTC.

The V and J genes are TRBV5-1 and TRBJ2-2; TRBD1 agrees at 9 bases. V gave up 1 base and J gave up 7 bases; unmatched junction bases: 17. CDR1 and CDR2 (germline): SGHRS, YFSETQ. This CDR3 has 19 amino acids. DNA for the CDR3: TGCGCCAGCAGCTTGCCCGGAACCGGGACAGGGTTTGCCGGCGGGGAGCTGTTTTTT. Protein sequence: CASSLPGTGTGFAGGELFF.

A remark on this clone: At one of its ends the junction is not consistent with the germline gene, which may arise from a read error. The gene calls are TRBV10-1 and TRBJ2-7; 9 positions match TRBD2. Looked up from germline, CDR1 is WNHNN and CDR2 is SYGVQD (reference sequence). This CDR3 is built from 15 residues. The CDR3 sequence is CASSDRSSGTYELYF. Written as DNA, the CDR3 is TGCGCCAGCAGTGACCGATCTAGCGGGACCTACGAGCTGTACTTC.

This clone appeared a few times. The V gene is TRBV28, the J gene TRBJ1-2; unclear D gene. From germline, CDR1 is MDHEN and CDR2 SYDVKM. V dropped 6 bases and J dropped 6 bases, with 14 bases sitting between them. This CDR3 has 13 amino acids. CDR3 amino acids: CASSLTLMDGYTF. The CDR3 bases are TGTGCCAGCAGCCTGACATTAATGGATGGCTACACCTTC.

The chain combines TRBV6-1 with TRBJ1-3; D call uncertain. The V end lost 0 bases, the J end lost 1 base, and 7 bases lay between the germline ends. Per the germline V gene, CDR1 is MNHNS and CDR2 is SASEGT. The CDR3 has 15 amino acids. Written as DNA, the CDR3 is TGTGCCAGCAGTGAAGCGCCCGGGTCTGGAAACACCATATATTTT. Its protein product is CASSEAPGSGNTIYF.

The rearrangement joins TRBV11-2 to TRBJ2-1; 7 nucleotides line up with TRBD2. CDR1 and CDR2 from the germline V gene are SGHAT and FQNNGV. CDR3 size: 14 residues. V shed 5 bases and J 5 bases; nucleotides not matched to a gene: 6. CDR3 in DNA: TGTGCCAGCAGCCCGGGAGGAGCGCACAATGAGCAGTTCTTC. This translates into CASSPGGAHNEQFF.

The CDR3 sequence is CASSATSGTTSTDTQYF. The CDR3 bases are TGTGCCAGCAGCGCCACTAGCGGGACAACTAGCACAGATACGCAGTATTTT. The chain couples TRBV9 to TRBJ2-3; 10 bases are a match to TRBD2. The germline V gene has CDR1 SGDLS and CDR2 YYNGEE. The trim removed 3 bases at V and 0 bases at J, leaving 7 bases unmatched. The CDR3 is 17 amino acids.

This clone was seen only a few times. The V call is TRBV3-1 (or the pseudogene TRBV3-2), the J call TRBJ2-3; D is unclear. This CDR3 has 15 amino acids. The germline V and J ends were trimmed by 3 bases and 3 bases, with 13 bases remaining between them. Germline CDR1 reads LGHDT; CDR2 reads YNNKEL (reference sequence). For the CDR3, the DNA is TGTGCCAGCAGCCATCAGGTGGTCGGTACAGATACGCAGTATTTT. Translation: CASSHQVVGTDTQYF.